This record covers a single TCR beta chain. Its matching antigen is unknown. The source of the sample is a study of graft-versus-host responses after intestinal transplantation. Background on the study: Grafts were multivisceral, liver-intestinal, or isolated intestinal.

Sequencing was performed with immunoSEQ multiplex PCR; in TCRdb, only in-frame clones are kept and a portion is missing. The sample consists of about 120,000 clones, about 93% of them appearing once. The sequencing here drew on unstimulated CD4+ T cells sorted from spleen or lymph node cells, taken before intestinal transplant. This receptor was taken from a human donor who received an intestinal transplant.

The CDR3 DNA reads TGTGCCAGCAGCTTAGATGGCACCGAGGTAGAGACCCAGTACTTC. Its protein product is CASSLDGTEVETQYF. This chain links TRBV7-3 with TRBJ2-5; D is undetermined. This CDR3 contains 15 residues. V gave up 2 bases and J gave up 4 bases, with 14 bases separating them. Germline V CDR1 and CDR2: SGHTA, FQGTGA.